Below are 20 T cell receptor beta chains sequenced from a single sample in a study of T cells in Graves' hyperthyroidism and ophthalmopathy. Using RNA transcripts as the source, TCR beta CDR3 regions were amplified. Using the HTBI primer set, a first-round RT-PCR was run on the TCR CDR3. TCRdb used MiXCR to reprocess the multiplex PCR reads, holding one entry per CDR3 protein. Here the sample spans under 450,000 distinct CDR3 sequences, about a sixth being singletons. Material for sequencing was blood. These receptors were collected from a young woman with Graves' hyperthyroidism.

This clonotype turned up a few times. This chain uses TRBV5-6 with TRBJ1-1; unclear D gene. From germline, CDR1 is SGHDT and CDR2 YYEEEE. The length of the CDR3 is 13 residues. V shed 6 bases and J shed 3 bases, with 12 bases lying between them. DNA of the CDR3: TGTGCCAGCACCCTCGCCGGTTACACTGAAGCTTTCTTT. Protein: CASTLAGYTEAFF.

This clonotype was counted only a few times. This rearrangement joins TRBV29-1 to TRBJ2-7; 9 positions agree with TRBD1. After removal of 4 bases from V and 6 bases from J, the junction contained 10 bases not matched to a gene. This CDR3 region has 14 residues. Germline CDR1 is SQVTM and CDR2 is ANQGSEA. In DNA, the CDR3 is TGCAGCGTTGCCCAACCGGGACAGGGAGGCGAGCAGTACTTC. This encodes CSVAQPGQGGEQYF.

The chain is built from TRBV3-1 and TRBJ2-5; D not resolved. CDR3 length: 15 amino acids. Deletions cut 2 bases from V and 5 bases from J, with 15 bases between. CDR1 LGHDT and CDR2 YNNKEL come from the germline V gene (reference sequence). The CDR3 DNA reads TGTGCCAGCAGCCAAAAGCGACAAGTAGAGGAGACCCAGTACTTC. Translating it yields CASSQKRQVEETQYF.

Of note for this clonotype: This clone may be a read error of a much larger clone one base away. The V call is TRBV10-3, the J call TRBJ1-2; D is perhaps TRBD1 (5 bases). Germline V CDR1 and CDR2: ENHRY, SYGVKD. The CDR3 runs 15 residues. The CDR3 DNA follows: TGTGCCATCACCGAAGGGGCAGAGAATTACTATGGCTACGCCTTC. Its translation is CAITEGAENYYGYAF.

In this sample, this clonotype turned up a few times. The V call is TRBV5-1, the J call TRBJ1-1; a weak D match, TRBD1 (5 bases). CDR1 and CDR2 from the germline V gene are SGHRS and YFSETQ. V was shortened by 4 bases and J by 2 bases, with 15 bases between the two germline ends. CDR3 size: 15 residues. The CDR3 is CASSAGLTVNTEAFF. The CDR3 region has the DNA TGCGCCAGCAGCGCCGGCTTGACAGTTAACACTGAAGCTTTCTTT.

V and J are TRBV20-1 and TRBJ2-7; 11 bases agree with TRBD1. Losses at the gene ends were 6 bases for V and 6 bases for J; bases not matched to a gene: 7. Germline CDR1 DFQATT, CDR2 SNEGSKA (reference sequence). The CDR3 is 13 residues long. The CDR3, as DNA: TGCAGTGCCCTGGACAGGGGGCGGTTCGAGCAGTACTTC. The encoded protein is CSALDRGRFEQYF.

This clonotype was seen a few times. This chain joins TRBV27 and TRBJ2-7; the D is unclear. The germline gives CDR1 MNHEY, CDR2 SMNVEV (reference sequence). This CDR3 region has 15 residues. Trimming shortened V by 6 bases and J by 1 base, and 16 bases separated the two germline ends. Here the CDR3 DNA reads TGTGCCAGCAGCCCAAATCCCCTCCCGTCCTACGAGCAGTACTTC. It yields the protein CASSPNPLPSYEQYF.

This clonotype showed up many times. The chain recombines TRBV11-2 with TRBJ1-1; perhaps TRBD1 as D (5 bases). This CDR3 has 15 residues. The germline gives CDR1 SGHAT, CDR2 FQNNGV. The V gene lost 5 bases and the J gene lost 1 base, with 14 bases spanning the gap. This CDR3 reads CASSARTGTNTEAFF. The DNA of the CDR3 is TGTGCCAGCAGCGCCAGGACCGGGACGAACACTGAAGCTTTCTTT.

The chain uses TRBV28 and TRBJ1-4, with no clear D. Trimming took off 6 bases at V and 12 bases at J, with 20 bases between the two ends. The CDR3 contains 14 residues. Germline values: CDR1 MDHEN, CDR2 SYDVKM. This CDR3 is CASRIFTGSGELFF. CDR3 DNA: TGTGCCAGCAGAATATTCACGGGGAGCGGAGAACTGTTTTTT.

This clonotype has at least ten counts. The chain has TRBV18 and TRBJ2-1; 9 bases map to TRBD1. From germline, CDR1 is KGHSH and CDR2 LQKENI. V trimming: 6 bases; J trimming: 8 bases; junction bases outside the gene matches: 11. CDR3 length: 15 residues. CDR3 bases: TGTGCCAGCTCCTTTGGACAGGGGTCTCTCGATGAGCAGTTCTTC. Protein sequence: CASSFGQGSLDEQFF.

In its sample, this clonotype was seen a few times. This rearrangement joins TRBV7-9 to TRBJ1-1, with D perhaps matching TRBD1 (6 bases). The V end was cut by 6 bases, the J end by 0 bases, with 17 bases between. The CDR3 sequence is 16 residues long. CDR1 and CDR2 from the germline V gene are SEHNR and FQNEAQ (reference sequence). The CDR3 nucleotides are TGTGCCAGCAGTTCGGCACCCAGGGGTCTGAACACTGAAGCTTTCTTT. It yields the protein CASSSAPRGLNTEAFF.

About this clonotype: Mismatch with germline at one junction end may stem from a read error. This rearrangement joins TRBV9 to TRBJ1-2; D is undetermined. This CDR3 contains 13 residues. Germline assignment: CDR1 SGDLS and CDR2 YYNGEE. The CDR3 DNA reads as TGTGCCAGCAGCGTAGCTACAAGCTATAGCTACACCTTC. Its protein is CASSVATSYSYTF.

Ten or more counts support this clonotype. The chain recombines TRBV7-8 with TRBJ2-7; no firm D call. The germline V gene has CDR1 SGHVS and CDR2 FQNEAQ. The CDR3 has 14 amino acids. V was trimmed by 4 bases and J by 6 bases, leaving 16 bases between them. The CDR3 sequence is CASSSATLALEQYF. The CDR3 DNA is TGTGCCAGCAGCTCCGCGACCCTGGCCCTCGAGCAGTACTTC.

This clonotype was seen only a few times. V gene TRBV18 combines with J gene TRBJ2-1; 7 positions match TRBD2. The CDR3 length is 17 residues. The germline gives CDR1 KGHSH, CDR2 LQKENI. V dropped 6 bases and J dropped 0; count of bases not matched to a gene: 11. The CDR3 DNA is TGTGCCAGCTCCCGCAAGGAAGCGGGGAGCTCCTACAATGAGCAGTTCTTC. Protein: CASSRKEAGSSYNEQFF.

The J gene is TRBJ2-5, the V gene TRBV19; D is perhaps TRBD1 (6 bases). Germline CDR1 LNHDA, CDR2 SQIVND (reference sequence). This CDR3 region has 13 residues. V gave up 8 bases and J gave up 5 bases, with 15 bases separating them. CDR3 in DNA: TGTGCCAGTGGACAGTTTCTTATGGAGACCCAGTACTTC. It codes for CASGQFLMETQYF.

This clonotype has ten or more counts. The chain links TRBV7-9 to TRBJ1-1; the D gene is possibly TRBD1 (5 bases). CDR1 is SEHNR, CDR2 FQNEAQ, per germline (reference sequence). V dropped 5 bases and J dropped 4 bases, with 14 bases sitting between them. The CDR3 has 14 amino acids. The CDR3 DNA is TGTGCCAGCAGCCGGTCGGGGGATGGCACTGAAGCTTTCTTT. Translation: CASSRSGDGTEAFF.

The sample holds many counts of this clonotype. CDR3 in amino acids: CASGQGLSPGETQYF. In nucleotides, the CDR3 is TGTGCCAGCGGTCAGGGGCTGAGTCCCGGGGAGACCCAGTACTTC. V is TRBV6-1 and J is TRBJ2-5; maybe TRBD1 (6 bases). The germline V gene encodes CDR1 MNHNS and CDR2 SASEGT. V was trimmed by 8 bases and J by 5 bases, leaving 21 bases between them. The CDR3 loop spans 15 amino acids.

The chain has TRBV28 and TRBJ1-2; 9 nucleotides agree with TRBD1. V shed 5 bases and J 6 bases; nucleotides not matched to a gene: 10. CDR1 MDHEN and CDR2 SYDVKM come from the germline V gene. This CDR3 is 15 amino acids long. The CDR3 sequence is CASSLAGTGKDGYTF. DNA for the CDR3: TGTGCCAGCAGTCTCGCCGGGACAGGGAAGGATGGCTACACCTTC.

This clonotype was recorded at least ten times. The rearrangement uses TRBV11-2 and TRBJ2-7, with D unresolved. The germline V and J ends were trimmed by 1 base and 3 bases, with 10 bases remaining between them. The CDR3 spans 14 residues. Per germline, CDR1 SGHAT and CDR2 FQNNGV. The CDR3 nucleotides are TGTGCCAGCAGCTTAGCCAGCTTACTCTACGAGCAGTACTTC. Its translation: CASSLASLLYEQYF.

Ten or more counts support this clonotype. The V gene is TRBV27, the J gene TRBJ2-5; 7 bases fit TRBD2. The V and J ends lost 1 base and 3 bases, in that order; junction bases with no gene match: 5. From germline, CDR1 is MNHEY and CDR2 SMNVEV (reference sequence). The CDR3 runs to 15 residues. This CDR3 reads CASSLYLGREETQYF. CDR3 nucleotide sequence: TGTGCCAGCAGTTTATATCTAGGGAGGGAAGAGACCCAGTACTTC.